These 21 T cell receptor beta chains originate from one sample sequenced in a study of beta chain features in type 1 diabetes. Every bit of the isolated RNA underwent reverse transcription, so sequencing read expressed TCRB transcripts. Data came from immunoSEQ multiplex PCR; TCRdb stores just in-frame clones and leaves some out. The data show about 220,000 clones, approximately 11% seen once. Sequencing input: central memory CD4+ T cells from blood. The receptor set was obtained from a man in his late teens or twenties in good health.

The chain joins TRBV14 to TRBJ1-1; D ambiguous. The CDR3 is made up of 12 amino acids. Germline CDR1 is SGHDN and CDR2 is FVKESK. With 1 base removed from V and 5 bases from J, the gap between germline ends came to 5 bases. The CDR3 here is CASSQVPTEAFF. CDR3 DNA sequence: TGTGCCAGCAGCCAAGTCCCTACTGAAGCTTTCTTT.

The chain joins TRBV19 to TRBJ2-1; perhaps D is TRBD1 or TRBD2 (6 bases each). This CDR3 is built from 14 residues. CDR1 is LNHDA, CDR2 SQIVND, per germline (reference sequence). Deletions cut 1 base from V and 13 bases from J, with 17 bases between. The CDR3 is CASSIGGGTPIQFF. The CDR3 DNA reads as TGTGCCAGTAGTATAGGAGGGGGGACCCCAATCCAGTTCTTC.

A few counts support this clone. The J gene is TRBJ2-6, the V gene TRBV14, with 7 positions matching TRBD2. Trimming removed 4 bases from V and 4 bases from J; junction bases left unmatched: 4. Germline V gives CDR1 SGHDN, CDR2 FVKESK. This CDR3 is built from 15 residues. DNA of the CDR3: TGTGCCAGCAGCCGGGAGGGAAAAGGGGCCAACGTCCTGACTTTC. Translation: CASSREGKGANVLTF.

The V gene is TRBV6-1, the J gene TRBJ2-7, with TRBD1 identical over 10 bases. With 6 bases clipped from V and 7 bases from J, the junction kept 12 bases outside the gene matches. Germline assignment: CDR1 MNHNS and CDR2 SASEGT. CDR3 length: 15 amino acids. The CDR3 is CASSQFRQGAGEQYF. CDR3 coding DNA: TGTGCCAGCAGCCAATTCAGACAGGGGGCCGGGGAGCAGTACTTC.

The chain recombines TRBV6-6 with TRBJ2-7; D unresolved. Per the germline V gene, CDR1 is MNHNY and CDR2 is SVGAGI (reference sequence). The CDR3 extends over 15 amino acids. V dropped 6 bases and J dropped 3 bases, with 18 bases sitting between them. The CDR3: CASSLGRSLNYEQYF. CDR3 DNA sequence: TGTGCCAGCAGCCTTGGACGGAGCCTGAACTACGAGCAGTACTTC.

The rearrangement joins TRBV6-5 to TRBJ1-1; tentatively, D is TRBD1 (5 bases). The CDR3 has 12 amino acids. Trimming left V 5 bases short and J 4 bases short, with 8 bases between. Germline-derived CDR1 and CDR2 are MNHEY and SVGAGI. CDR3 DNA sequence: TGTGCCAGCAGTCGGGGGGGCACTGAAGCTTTCTTT. It translates to CASSRGGTEAFF.

This clone was detected a few times. This sequence joins TRBV4-3 and TRBJ1-4; 7 nucleotides line up with TRBD1. Germline values: CDR1 LGHNA, CDR2 YSLEER. The CDR3 has 15 residues. V lost 0 bases, J lost 12 bases, and 10 bases stayed unmatched. DNA of the CDR3: TGCGCCAGCAGCCAAGACCGGATGGGGACAGATCAACTGTTTTTT. It encodes CASSQDRMGTDQLFF.

This clone was detected only a few times. The chain couples TRBV5-5 to TRBJ1-5; D might be TRBD1 (5 bases). The germline gives CDR1 SGHKS, CDR2 YYEKEE (reference sequence). The CDR3 totals 14 residues. V lost 2 bases to trimming and J lost 7 bases, with 13 bases between them. CDR3 in DNA: TGTGCCAGCAGCTTTAAAGGGGACCGGCAGCCCCAGCATTTT. Its translation: CASSFKGDRQPQHF.

The J gene is TRBJ2-7, the V gene TRBV28; weak D call: TRBD2 (5 bases). The V end lost 7 bases, the J end lost 7 bases, and 14 bases lay between the germline ends. The V gene's germline CDR1 is MDHEN and CDR2 SYDVKM. The CDR3 has 12 amino acids. The CDR3 here is CASNSPTGEQYF. CDR3 DNA: TGTGCCAGCAATTCCCCGACGGGGGAGCAGTACTTC.

This clone turned up a few times. V usage is TRBV29-1 and J usage is TRBJ2-2; TRBD1 matches at 7 bases. The CDR3 runs to 15 residues. V dropped 7 bases and J dropped 9; count of bases not matched to a gene: 17. Looked up from germline, CDR1 is SQVTM and CDR2 is ANQGSEA. CDR3 loop: CSASPTGLAGRELFF. The CDR3, as DNA: TGCAGCGCAAGCCCGACAGGGTTGGCAGGGAGGGAGCTGTTTTTT.

J is TRBJ2-3 and V is TRBV7-2; D is uncertain. The germline V and J ends were trimmed by 0 bases and 4 bases, with 5 bases remaining between them. CDR1 is SGHTA, CDR2 FQGNSA, per germline. The CDR3 has 13 residues. The DNA of the CDR3 is TGTGCCAGCAGCTTAGCGGGGTCAGATACGCAGTATTTT. Its translation is CASSLAGSDTQYF.

This clone was seen more than once but under ten times. The chain couples TRBV9 to TRBJ2-5; 13 bases map to TRBD2. The ends lost 3 bases at V and 5 bases at J; junction bases unmatched: 7. Germline V gene lookup returns CDR1 SGDLS and CDR2 YYNGEE. The CDR3 has 16 residues. The CDR3 DNA follows: TGTGCCAGCAGCGAGAGGACTAGCGGGAGTCACGAGACCCAGTACTTC. Protein product: CASSERTSGSHETQYF.

This clone appeared a few times. The rearrangement uses TRBV5-4 and TRBJ2-1; TRBD2 matches 7 bases. The germline V gene encodes CDR1 SGHNT and CDR2 YYREEE (reference sequence). V shed 4 bases and J 6 bases; nucleotides not matched to a gene: 10. The CDR3 is 15 amino acids. For the CDR3, the DNA is TGTGCCAGCAGCCCCGTAGCTAGCGGCCTCAATGAGCAGTTCTTC. Translation gives CASSPVASGLNEQFF.

The table lists this clone with a few counts. Germline and junction disagree at one end, which may indicate a read error. The chain employs TRBV7-7 and TRBJ2-1, with D perhaps TRBD1 or TRBD2 (5 bases each). The CDR3 runs to 13 residues. Germline V gene sequence: CDR1 SSHAT, CDR2 FNYEAQ (reference sequence). The CDR3 loop is CASSFGTENEQFF. CDR3 coding DNA: TGTGCTAGCAGCTTTGGGACGGAAAATGAGCAGTTCTTC.

The rearrangement uses TRBV18 and TRBJ1-1; 12 bases are a match to TRBD1. With V trimmed by 4 bases and J by 10 bases, 13 bases remained unmatched. In germline, CDR1 is KGHSH, CDR2 LQKENI. This CDR3 contains 16 residues. CDR3 in DNA: TGTGCCAGCTCACGTACGGGACAGGGGGCGGCTCAGGGAGCTTTCTTT. Encoded protein: CASSRTGQGAAQGAFF.

This clone occurred a few times. The chain employs TRBV19 and TRBJ2-5; the match to TRBD2 covers 8 bases. V gave up 6 bases and J gave up 2 bases; unmatched junction bases: 2. Looked up from germline, CDR1 is LNHDA and CDR2 is SQIVND (reference sequence). CDR3 length: 13 amino acids. The CDR3 loop reads CASSGTRQETQYF. Written as DNA, the CDR3 is TGTGCCAGTAGCGGGACTAGACAAGAGACCCAGTACTTC.

This clone turned up a few times. This chain links TRBV30 with TRBJ2-7; TRBD1 or TRBD2 may be the D gene (6 bases each). CDR3 length: 14 residues. The V end lost 5 bases, the J end lost 9 bases, and 23 bases lay between the germline ends. The germline CDR1 and CDR2 sequences are GTSNPN and SVGIG (reference sequence). The DNA of the CDR3 is TGTGCCTGGGGGGACAATCTAGCGACTAACTGGCAGTACTTC. Encoded protein: CAWGDNLATNWQYF.

The chain is built from TRBV5-4 and TRBJ2-1; D possibly corresponds to TRBD2 (6 bases). Germline values: CDR1 SGHNT, CDR2 YYREEE (reference sequence). The CDR3 contains 14 residues. Trimming shortened V by 3 bases and J by 9 bases, and 16 bases separated the two germline ends. The CDR3 DNA sequence: TGTGCCAGCAGCTGGATCTCTAGCGAGGGTGAGCAGTTCTTC. This encodes CASSWISSEGEQFF.

Note on this clone: The junction departs from the called germline gene at one end, perhaps through a read error. This sequence joins TRBV18 and TRBJ2-6; 11 positions match TRBD1. Germline CDR1 reads KGHSH; CDR2 reads LQKENI. The CDR3 covers 18 residues. For the CDR3, the DNA is TGTGCCAGCGCACCATGGACAGGGGGCAGCTCTGGGGCCAACGTCCTGACTTTC. Protein product: CASAPWTGGSSGANVLTF.

This rearrangement joins TRBV7-2 to TRBJ1-6; TRBD1 agrees at 8 bases. CDR3 length equals 13 residues. V trimming: 7 bases; J trimming: 10 bases; junction bases outside the gene matches: 6. The germline CDR1 and CDR2 sequences are SGHTA and FQGNSA. The DNA of the CDR3 is TGTGCCAGCACCCTAGACAGGGGATCACCCCTCCACTTT. This codes for CASTLDRGSPLHF.

This clone was recorded a few times. CDR3: CATSPAGGGIYEQYF. The CDR3, as DNA: TGTGCCACCAGCCCCGCGGGGGGTGGTATTTACGAGCAGTACTTC. This sequence joins TRBV15 and TRBJ2-7; 8 nucleotides agree with TRBD2. Trimming cost V 5 bases and J 4 bases; bases outside gene matches: 10. The CDR3 covers 15 residues. Looked up from germline, CDR1 is LNHNV and CDR2 is YYDKDF (reference sequence).